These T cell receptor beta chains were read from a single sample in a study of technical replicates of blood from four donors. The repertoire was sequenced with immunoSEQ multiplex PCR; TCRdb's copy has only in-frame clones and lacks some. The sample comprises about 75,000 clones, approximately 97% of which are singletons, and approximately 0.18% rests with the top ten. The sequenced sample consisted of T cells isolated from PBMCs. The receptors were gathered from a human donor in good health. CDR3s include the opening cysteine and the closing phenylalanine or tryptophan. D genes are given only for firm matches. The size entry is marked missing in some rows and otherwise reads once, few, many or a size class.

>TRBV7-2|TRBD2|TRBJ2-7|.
TGTGCCAGCAGAACCACCGGGACTAGCGGCTACGAGCAGTACTTC
CASRTTGTSGYEQYF
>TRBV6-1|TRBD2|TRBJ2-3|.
TGTGCCAGCAGTCCGACTAGCGGGGACCTAGATACGCAGTATTTT
CASSPTSGDLDTQYF
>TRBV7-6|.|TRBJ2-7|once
TGTGCCAGCAGCCCCATTGAAGGGGTGGTACCCTACGAGCAGTACTTC
CASSPIEGVVPYEQYF
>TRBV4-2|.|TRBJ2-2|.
TGTGCCAGCAGAGGGGTCACCGGGGAGCTGTTTTTT
CASRGVTGELFF
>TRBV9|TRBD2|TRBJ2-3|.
TGTGCCAGCAGCGTAGGACTAGCGGGAGGGGCTAGCACAGATACGCAGTATTTT
CASSVGLAGGASTDTQYF
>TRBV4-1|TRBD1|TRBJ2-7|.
TGCGCCAGCAGCGTTCGGTGGGGACAGGAAAACGAGCAGTACTTC
CASSVRWGQENEQYF
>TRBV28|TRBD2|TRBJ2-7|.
TGTGCCAGCAGCCAGGGACTAGCGGAGGTAGCCTACTACGAGCAGTACTTC
CASSQGLAEVAYYEQYF
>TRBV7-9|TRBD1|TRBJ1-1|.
TGTGCCAGCAGCACCAGGGACAGAGAGACTGAAGCTTTCTTT
CASSTRDRETEAFF
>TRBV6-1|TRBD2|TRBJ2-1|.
TGTGCCGGATTAACTAGCGGGAGCTCCTACAATGAGCAGTTCTTC
CAGLTSGSSYNEQFF
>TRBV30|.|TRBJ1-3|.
TGTGCCTGGAGTGCAGGGACATCCTTCGGAAACACCATATATTTT
CAWSAGTSFGNTIYF
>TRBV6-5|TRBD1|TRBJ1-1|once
TGTGCCAGCAGTGCCCGGGACAGTGAAGCTTTCTTT
CASSARDSEAFF
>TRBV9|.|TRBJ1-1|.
TGTGCCAGCAGCCCCCACTTTTCAGGGATGGGCACTGAAGCTTTCTTT
CASSPHFSGMGTEAFF
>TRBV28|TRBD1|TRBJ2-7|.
TGTGCCAGCAGCCGGGACAGCTACGAGCAGTACTTC
CASSRDSYEQYF
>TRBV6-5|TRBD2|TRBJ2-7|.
TGTGCCAGCAGAAAGGGACTAGCGGGCTACGAGCAGTACTTC
CASRKGLAGYEQYF
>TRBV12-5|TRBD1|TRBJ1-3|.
TGTGCTAGTGGGACAGGGTTTTTCTTAGCCGGAAACACCATATATTTT
CASGTGFFLAGNTIYF
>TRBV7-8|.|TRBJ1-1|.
TGTGCCAGCAGCGGGAGAATCAGGGAGGATACTGAAGCTTTCTTT
CASSGRIREDTEAFF
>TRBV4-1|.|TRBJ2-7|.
TGCGCCAGCAGCCAAGTTTGGGAGACGGGGGACTACGAGCAGTACTTC
CASSQVWETGDYEQYF
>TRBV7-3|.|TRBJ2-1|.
TGTGCCAGCAGCACGCCCGGGACTCCCTACAATGAGCAGTTCTTC
CASSTPGTPYNEQFF
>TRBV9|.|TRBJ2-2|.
TGTGCCAGCACCAAGAGCACCGGGGAGCTGTTTTTT
CASTKSTGELFF
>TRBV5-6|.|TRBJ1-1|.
TGTGCCAGCAGCGGACTGACGGAAATGAACACTGAAGCTTTCTTT
CASSGLTEMNTEAFF
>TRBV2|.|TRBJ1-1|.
TGTGCCAGCCTTCAGGACAGTCCGGCTTTCTTT
CASLQDSPAFF
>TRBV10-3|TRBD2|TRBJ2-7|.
TGTGCCATCAGCCCGGGAGGGGGACCGAACTACGAGCAGTACTTC
CAISPGGGPNYEQYF
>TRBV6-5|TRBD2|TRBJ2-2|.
TGTGCCAGCAGCCCAATCGCGGGAGGTATCGGGGAGCTGTTTTTT
CASSPIAGGIGELFF
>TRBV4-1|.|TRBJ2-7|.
TGCGCCAGGTACGGGACAATTAGCAACGAGCAGTACTTC
CARYGTISNEQYF
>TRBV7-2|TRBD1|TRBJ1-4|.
TGTGCCAGCAGCCCGGGGACAGGGGGGGAAAAACTGTTTTTT
CASSPGTGGEKLFF
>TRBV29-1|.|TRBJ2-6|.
TGCAGCGTTGGAGCCAACTCTGGGGCCAACGTCCTGACTTTC
CSVGANSGANVLTF
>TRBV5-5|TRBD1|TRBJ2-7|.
TGTGCCAGCAGCTTCGGGGCCGGGACAGGCTCTCGCGAGCAGTACTTC
CASSFGAGTGSREQYF
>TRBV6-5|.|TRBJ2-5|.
TGTGCCACCAGTTTTACAGGGAACGAAGAGACCCAGTACTTC
CATSFTGNEETQYF
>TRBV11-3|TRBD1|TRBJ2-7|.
TGTGCCAGCAGCTTAGTAGACAGGGCGTCTAGCGAGCAGTACTTC
CASSLVDRASSEQYF
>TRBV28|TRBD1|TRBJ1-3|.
TGTGCCAGCAGTTCACTTGAGGGGGCGGCTAGTAACACCATATATTTT
CASSSLEGAASNTIYF
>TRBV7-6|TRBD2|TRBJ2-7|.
TGTGCCAGCAGCTTAAGGAGGCTCGGGACTAAAACCTACGAGCAGTACTTC
CASSLRRLGTKTYEQYF
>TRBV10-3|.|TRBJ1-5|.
TGTGCCATCAGTCAGGATAGCAATCAGCCCCAGCATTTT
CAISQDSNQPQHF
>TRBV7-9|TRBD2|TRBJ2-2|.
TGTGCCAGCACTTGGGTGGGGGGGAAAACCACCGGGGAGCTGTTTTTT
CASTWVGGKTTGELFF
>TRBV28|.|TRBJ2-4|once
TGTGCCAGCAGTCCGGTAACTCTAGCCAAAAACATTCAGTACTTC
CASSPVTLAKNIQYF
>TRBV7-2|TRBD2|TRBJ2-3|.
TGTGCCAGCAGTTCTCCGGGACTAGGCACAGATACGCAGTATTTT
CASSSPGLGTDTQYF
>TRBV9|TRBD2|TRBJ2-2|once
TGTGCCAGCTCCGCGGCTAGCGGGACCCTCTACGGGGAGCTGTTTTTT
CASSAASGTLYGELFF
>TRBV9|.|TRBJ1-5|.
TGTGCCAGCAGTACAGGACATAGCAATCAGCCCCAGCATTTT
CASSTGHSNQPQHF
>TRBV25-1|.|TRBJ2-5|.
TGTGCCAGCAGTGATCGGGTCGGCTGGGAGACCCAGTACTTC
CASSDRVGWETQYF
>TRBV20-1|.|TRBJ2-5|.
TGCAGTGCTAGAGACTCCTTGACCCAGTACTTC
CSARDSLTQYF
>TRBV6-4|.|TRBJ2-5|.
TGTGCCAGCCGTGGTTTTCCTTCCGGTCGCAACTTC
CASRGFPSGRNF
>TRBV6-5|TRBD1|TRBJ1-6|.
TGTGCCAGCAGTTACTCGGGACAGAAGAATTCACCCCTCCACTTT
CASSYSGQKNSPLHF
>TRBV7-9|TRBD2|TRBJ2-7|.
TGTGCCAGCAGCTTATCCGTCCTTGAGCGGGAGGAGCCCTACGAGCAGTACTTC
CASSLSVLEREEPYEQYF